The rows below give T cell receptor beta chains drawn from one sample of a study of identifying expanded T cells in peripheral blood. The repertoire was sequenced with immunoSEQ multiplex PCR; TCRdb's copy has only in-frame clones and lacks some. The sample has just under 65,000 clones; 87% are singletons. The sample taken for sequencing was blood. The receptor set was obtained from a person aged 18 to 70 in good health. CDR3s include the opening cysteine and the closing phenylalanine or tryptophan. Fields, in order: CDR3 DNA, CDR3 protein, D gene, V gene, clone size, J gene. D genes are given only for firm matches. Clone size, where shown, is once, few, many, or a class for clones that have expanded.

cdr3_nt: TGCAGCGTTGGACCAGGGAGTAATGAGCAGTTCTTC
cdr3_aa: CSVGPGSNEQFF
d_call: -
v_call: TRBV29-1
clone_size: -
j_call: TRBJ2-1

cdr3_nt: TGTGCCACCCTCGGACTAGATGGCAATGAGCAGTTCTTC
cdr3_aa: CATLGLDGNEQFF
d_call: TRBD2
v_call: TRBV6-4
clone_size: -
j_call: TRBJ2-1

cdr3_nt: TGTGCCAGCAGTGAAGGGGGGGACGGCTCCTACGAGCAGTACTTC
cdr3_aa: CASSEGGDGSYEQYF
d_call: -
v_call: TRBV6-4
clone_size: few
j_call: TRBJ2-7

cdr3_nt: TGTGCCAGCAGCGCTGTGAGCGGCGCCACAAGGACCCAGTACTTC
cdr3_aa: CASSAVSGATRTQYF
d_call: -
v_call: TRBV11-2
clone_size: -
j_call: TRBJ2-5

cdr3_nt: TGTGCCAGCAGCGGAAACACCGGGGAGCTGTTTTTT
cdr3_aa: CASSGNTGELFF
d_call: -
v_call: TRBV9
clone_size: -
j_call: TRBJ2-2

cdr3_nt: TGCGCCAGCAGCCCAACTGCCCTCCCGAGCTCCTACGAGCAGTACTTC
cdr3_aa: CASSPTALPSSYEQYF
d_call: -
v_call: TRBV4-1
clone_size: -
j_call: TRBJ2-7

cdr3_nt: TGTGCCAGCTCACCGTCCGGACAGGGGCCCTATGGCTACACCTTC
cdr3_aa: CASSPSGQGPYGYTF
d_call: TRBD1
v_call: TRBV18
clone_size: -
j_call: TRBJ1-2

cdr3_nt: TGTGCCAGCAGCTTAGCGCAAAGGACTAGCGGGGCAGGGTCTGGGGCCAACGTCCTGACTTTC
cdr3_aa: CASSLAQRTSGAGSGANVLTF
d_call: TRBD2
v_call: TRBV7-2
clone_size: -
j_call: TRBJ2-6

cdr3_nt: TGTGCCAGTAGTACCCCCCGGACTAGCGGGAGTTACGAGCAGTACTTC
cdr3_aa: CASSTPRTSGSYEQYF
d_call: TRBD2
v_call: TRBV19
clone_size: -
j_call: TRBJ2-7

cdr3_nt: TGTGCCAGCGGCCTGCTAGCGGAAAGCACAGATACGCAGTATTTT
cdr3_aa: CASGLLAESTDTQYF
d_call: TRBD2
v_call: TRBV27
clone_size: -
j_call: TRBJ2-3

cdr3_nt: TGCGCCAGCAGCTTATCCAGCTCCCGGGAGACCCAGTACTTC
cdr3_aa: CASSLSSSRETQYF
d_call: -
v_call: TRBV5-1
clone_size: -
j_call: TRBJ2-5

cdr3_nt: TGTGCCAGCAGCCAAGATCGGAGACAGGGGGCGTATGGCTACACCTTC
cdr3_aa: CASSQDRRQGAYGYTF
d_call: TRBD1
v_call: TRBV4-2
clone_size: -
j_call: TRBJ1-2

cdr3_nt: TGTGCCAGCAATAGGGCCCACGGGGAGCTGTTTTTT
cdr3_aa: CASNRAHGELFF
d_call: -
v_call: TRBV6-4
clone_size: -
j_call: TRBJ2-2

cdr3_nt: TGTGCCAGCAGTGGCCCCGGACTAGCGTCATCTAGCACAGATACGCAGTATTTT
cdr3_aa: CASSGPGLASSSTDTQYF
d_call: TRBD2
v_call: TRBV27
clone_size: -
j_call: TRBJ2-3

cdr3_nt: TGTGCCTGGAGTGTAATTTTGACAGGAGAGACCCAGTACTTC
cdr3_aa: CAWSVILTGETQYF
d_call: -
v_call: TRBV30
clone_size: once
j_call: TRBJ2-5

cdr3_nt: TGCGCCAGCAGCCAAGGGTTCCTTGGAGTCGTGAACGAGCAGTACTTC
cdr3_aa: CASSQGFLGVVNEQYF
d_call: -
v_call: TRBV4-3
clone_size: -
j_call: TRBJ2-7

cdr3_nt: TGTGCCAGCAGCTTAGCGGGGGGACTGGCCGTTAGCAATCAGCCCCAGCATTTT
cdr3_aa: CASSLAGGLAVSNQPQHF
d_call: -
v_call: TRBV7-2
clone_size: -
j_call: TRBJ1-5

cdr3_nt: TGTGCCAGCAGTGTGTACTCAGGTTGGGAGACCCAGTACTTC
cdr3_aa: CASSVYSGWETQYF
d_call: -
v_call: TRBV6-1
clone_size: -
j_call: TRBJ2-5

cdr3_nt: TGTGCCAGCAGTTCGGGACCGAACTATGGCTACACCTTC
cdr3_aa: CASSSGPNYGYTF
d_call: -
v_call: TRBV27
clone_size: -
j_call: TRBJ1-2

cdr3_nt: TGTGCCAGCAGTGACGAGACTAGCGGGGGGAGCAATGAGCAGTTCTTC
cdr3_aa: CASSDETSGGSNEQFF
d_call: TRBD2
v_call: TRBV6-4
clone_size: -
j_call: TRBJ2-1

cdr3_nt: TGTGCCAGCAGCCGTGAGGCATCTAGCAATCAGCCCCAGCATTTT
cdr3_aa: CASSREASSNQPQHF
d_call: -
v_call: TRBV4-2
clone_size: -
j_call: TRBJ1-5

cdr3_nt: TGTGCCAGCAGCTTAGAGGCTTCTATTTACGAGCAGTACTTC
cdr3_aa: CASSLEASIYEQYF
d_call: -
v_call: TRBV7-8
clone_size: -
j_call: TRBJ2-7

cdr3_nt: TGTGCCACCCCCCGGGACGGGGTTAACACCGGGGAGCTGTTTTTT
cdr3_aa: CATPRDGVNTGELFF
d_call: -
v_call: TRBV28
clone_size: -
j_call: TRBJ2-2

cdr3_nt: TGTGCCACCAGCAGAGATACGGGGAGTCCCTACGAGCAGTACTTC
cdr3_aa: CATSRDTGSPYEQYF
d_call: -
v_call: TRBV15
clone_size: -
j_call: TRBJ2-7

cdr3_nt: TGTGCCAGCAGCCGCGGGACCCACAATGAGCAGTTCTTC
cdr3_aa: CASSRGTHNEQFF
d_call: -
v_call: TRBV6-5
clone_size: once
j_call: TRBJ2-1

cdr3_nt: TGTGCCAGTAGTTCCAGAGGTACAGTGGGACGGGACAATGAGCAGTTCTTC
cdr3_aa: CASSSRGTVGRDNEQFF
d_call: -
v_call: TRBV19
clone_size: -
j_call: TRBJ2-1

cdr3_nt: TGTGCCAGCAGCTTGGCCCCGGTCGGGCCACTGAGAGAGACCCAGTACTTC
cdr3_aa: CASSLAPVGPLRETQYF
d_call: -
v_call: TRBV5-5
clone_size: -
j_call: TRBJ2-5

cdr3_nt: TGTGCCAGTTCACTCGGTGGGAACACTGAAGCTTTCTTT
cdr3_aa: CASSLGGNTEAFF
d_call: -
v_call: TRBV25-1
clone_size: -
j_call: TRBJ1-1

cdr3_nt: TGTGCCTGGAGTGTTGAAGGGGGACAGGGGACAGAAAAACTGTTTTTT
cdr3_aa: CAWSVEGGQGTEKLFF
d_call: TRBD1
v_call: TRBV30
clone_size: -
j_call: TRBJ1-4

cdr3_nt: TGTGCCAGCAGTTGGGCGGGCGGACAGGGAGGCGGCTACACCTTC
cdr3_aa: CASSWAGGQGGGYTF
d_call: TRBD1
v_call: TRBV27
clone_size: -
j_call: TRBJ1-2

cdr3_nt: TGTGCCAGCAGCTCCCCATGGGGAGGGGACTATAATTCACCCCTCCACTTT
cdr3_aa: CASSSPWGGDYNSPLHF
d_call: -
v_call: TRBV7-9
clone_size: -
j_call: TRBJ1-6

cdr3_nt: TGTGCCAGCAGTCCTGGACTAGCGGGAGCCTACGAGCAGTACTTC
cdr3_aa: CASSPGLAGAYEQYF
d_call: TRBD2
v_call: TRBV27
clone_size: -
j_call: TRBJ2-7

cdr3_nt: TGTGCCAGCAGCTCGGCAGGGGGATTGAACACTGAAGCTTTCTTT
cdr3_aa: CASSSAGGLNTEAFF
d_call: TRBD1
v_call: TRBV7-8
clone_size: few
j_call: TRBJ1-1

cdr3_nt: TGTGCCAGCAGCTCGACTATGAGTGGTCACGCGACCCAGTACTTC
cdr3_aa: CASSSTMSGHATQYF
d_call: -
v_call: TRBV7-8
clone_size: -
j_call: TRBJ2-5

cdr3_nt: TGTGCCAGCAGTGAGACAGCCTACAATGAGCAGTTCTTC
cdr3_aa: CASSETAYNEQFF
d_call: -
v_call: TRBV2
clone_size: -
j_call: TRBJ2-1

cdr3_nt: TGTGCCAGTAGTACTCCGGGACAGGGGGTAGATACGCAGTATTTT
cdr3_aa: CASSTPGQGVDTQYF
d_call: TRBD1
v_call: TRBV19
clone_size: medium-sized
j_call: TRBJ2-3

cdr3_nt: TGTGCCAGCAGCGCCGGGGACAGCGAGATCAATGAGCAGTTCTTC
cdr3_aa: CASSAGDSEINEQFF
d_call: TRBD1
v_call: TRBV6-1
clone_size: -
j_call: TRBJ2-1

cdr3_nt: TGCGCCAGCAAGGGGAGTATAGACAGGGTCCAGACCCAGTACTTC
cdr3_aa: CASKGSIDRVQTQYF
d_call: TRBD1
v_call: TRBV5-1
clone_size: -
j_call: TRBJ2-5

cdr3_nt: TGTGCCAGCTCACCCCTTAGGGGGTTTCAAACCGATGAGCAGTTCTTC
cdr3_aa: CASSPLRGFQTDEQFF
d_call: -
v_call: TRBV18
clone_size: -
j_call: TRBJ2-1

cdr3_nt: TGTGCCAGCAGTTCCCCCTCTCGGGGGGCAAAAGAGACCCAGTACTTC
cdr3_aa: CASSSPSRGAKETQYF
d_call: -
v_call: TRBV28
clone_size: -
j_call: TRBJ2-5

cdr3_nt: TGTGCCAGCGTAGGGGCGATCATGAACACTGAAGCTTTCTTT
cdr3_aa: CASVGAIMNTEAFF
d_call: -
v_call: TRBV28
clone_size: -
j_call: TRBJ1-1

cdr3_nt: TGTGCCAGCAGCCCGTTGCAGGGCAGTAACTACAATGAGCAGTTCTTC
cdr3_aa: CASSPLQGSNYNEQFF
d_call: -
v_call: TRBV9
clone_size: -
j_call: TRBJ2-1

cdr3_nt: TGCGCCAGCAGCTTGGAGGGGACCGGGTCAGATACGCAGTATTTT
cdr3_aa: CASSLEGTGSDTQYF
d_call: -
v_call: TRBV5-1
clone_size: once
j_call: TRBJ2-3

cdr3_nt: TGTGCCAGCTCCACAGGTGTGAAATCCGAGCAGTACTTC
cdr3_aa: CASSTGVKSEQYF
d_call: -
v_call: TRBV6-1
clone_size: -
j_call: TRBJ2-7

cdr3_nt: TGTGCCAGCAGCCCGGACACCTACGAGCAGTACTTC
cdr3_aa: CASSPDTYEQYF
d_call: -
v_call: TRBV11-2
clone_size: -
j_call: TRBJ2-7

cdr3_nt: TGTGCCAGCAGCACTCCCCGGACAGGGATCTACGAGCAGTACTTC
cdr3_aa: CASSTPRTGIYEQYF
d_call: TRBD1
v_call: TRBV5-4
clone_size: -
j_call: TRBJ2-7

cdr3_nt: TGTGCCAGTTTCAGGGGGCAAGATGATGAAAAACTGTTTTTT
cdr3_aa: CASFRGQDDEKLFF
d_call: TRBD1
v_call: TRBV6-6
clone_size: -
j_call: TRBJ1-4

cdr3_nt: TGTGCCTGGATTTCCGTAAGAAGTGGCGAGCAGTACTTC
cdr3_aa: CAWISVRSGEQYF
d_call: -
v_call: TRBV30
clone_size: -
j_call: TRBJ2-7

cdr3_nt: TGTGCCAGCAGCTTTACAGACAGGGACACAGATACGCAGTATTTT
cdr3_aa: CASSFTDRDTDTQYF
d_call: TRBD1
v_call: TRBV11-2
clone_size: -
j_call: TRBJ2-3

cdr3_nt: TGTGCCAGCAGCTTAGATGGACAGCCTAATTCACCCCTCCACTTT
cdr3_aa: CASSLDGQPNSPLHF
d_call: -
v_call: TRBV7-9
clone_size: few
j_call: TRBJ1-6

cdr3_nt: TGTGCCTGGGTGGGGGACAAATCCTACGAGCAGTACTTC
cdr3_aa: CAWVGDKSYEQYF
d_call: -
v_call: TRBV30
clone_size: -
j_call: TRBJ2-7

cdr3_nt: TGTGCCAGCAGTTACTCGGGACACTCCGAGACCCAGTACTTC
cdr3_aa: CASSYSGHSETQYF
d_call: -
v_call: TRBV6-5
clone_size: -
j_call: TRBJ2-5

cdr3_nt: TGTGCCAGCAGTCGACAGAACACTGAAGCTTTCTTT
cdr3_aa: CASSRQNTEAFF
d_call: -
v_call: TRBV6-5
clone_size: -
j_call: TRBJ1-1

cdr3_nt: TGTGCCAGCAGCTTCACTGCGGATTCACCCCTCCACTTT
cdr3_aa: CASSFTADSPLHF
d_call: -
v_call: TRBV7-6
clone_size: -
j_call: TRBJ1-6

cdr3_nt: TGTGGGGCCGGTACGCCTGAATATGGCTACACCTTC
cdr3_aa: CGAGTPEYGYTF
d_call: -
v_call: TRBV28
clone_size: -
j_call: TRBJ1-2